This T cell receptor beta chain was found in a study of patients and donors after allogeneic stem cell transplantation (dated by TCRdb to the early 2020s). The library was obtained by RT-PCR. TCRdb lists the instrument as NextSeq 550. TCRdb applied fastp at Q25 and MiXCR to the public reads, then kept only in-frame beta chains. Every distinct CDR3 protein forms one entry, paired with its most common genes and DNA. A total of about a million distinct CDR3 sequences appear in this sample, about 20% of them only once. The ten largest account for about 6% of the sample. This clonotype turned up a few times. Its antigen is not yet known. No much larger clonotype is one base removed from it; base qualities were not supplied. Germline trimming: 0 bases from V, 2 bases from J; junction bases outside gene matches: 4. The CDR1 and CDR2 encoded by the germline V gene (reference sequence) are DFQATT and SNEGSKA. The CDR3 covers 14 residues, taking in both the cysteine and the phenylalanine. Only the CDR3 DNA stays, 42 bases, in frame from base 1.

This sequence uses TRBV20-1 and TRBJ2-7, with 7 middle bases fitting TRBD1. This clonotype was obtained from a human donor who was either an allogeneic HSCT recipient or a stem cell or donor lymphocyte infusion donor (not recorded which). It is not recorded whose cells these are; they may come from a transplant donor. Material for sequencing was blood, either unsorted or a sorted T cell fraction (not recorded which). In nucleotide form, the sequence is TGCAGTGCTAGAGAGACAGGGCGCGCCTACGAGCAGTACTTC. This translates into CSARETGRAYEQYF.